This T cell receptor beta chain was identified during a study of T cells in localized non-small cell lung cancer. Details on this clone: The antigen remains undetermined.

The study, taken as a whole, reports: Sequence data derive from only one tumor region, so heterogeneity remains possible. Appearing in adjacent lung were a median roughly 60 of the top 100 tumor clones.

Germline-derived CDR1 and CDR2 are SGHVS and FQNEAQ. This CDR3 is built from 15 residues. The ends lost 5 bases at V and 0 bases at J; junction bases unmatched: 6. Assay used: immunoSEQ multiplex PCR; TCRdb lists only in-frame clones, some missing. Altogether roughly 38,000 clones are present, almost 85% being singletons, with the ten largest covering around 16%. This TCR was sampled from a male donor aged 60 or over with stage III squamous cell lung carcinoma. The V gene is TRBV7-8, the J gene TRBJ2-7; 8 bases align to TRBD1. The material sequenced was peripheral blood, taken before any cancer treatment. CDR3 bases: TGTGCCAGCAGCCCTAGACAGGGGTACTCCTACGAGCAGTACTTC. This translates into CASSPRQGYSYEQYF.